Sequencing of this T cell receptor beta chain was carried out in a study of CD8 T cells in ankylosing spondylitis. It was by quantitative 5'-RACE with molecular barcodes that TCR beta libraries were made. A single record per CDR3 protein comes from TCRdb applying MiXCR to the 5' RACE reads. The sample lists roughly 490,000 distinct CDR3 sequences, approximately 5% seen once, with roughly 3.3% in the top ten. CDR3 size: 14 residues. CDR1 and CDR2 from the germline V gene are SEHNR and FQNEAQ (reference sequence). V was shortened by 1 base and J by 6 bases, with 9 bases between the two germline ends. Study conclusions and caveats: Seemingly characteristic of ankylosing spondylitis blood was a TCR beta motif consisting of 7 or 8 highly homologous variants.

This clonotype was observed a handful of times. Antigen: not known. Sample: blood, either unsorted or a sorted T cell fraction (not recorded which). The chain is built from TRBV7-9 and TRBJ2-2, with a weak D call TRBD2 (5 bases). The origin of this receptor is a male donor with ankylosing spondylitis. Here the CDR3 reads CASSLGSEAGELFF. DNA of the CDR3: TGTGCCAGCAGCTTAGGTTCGGAGGCCGGGGAGCTGTTTTTT. Using reference TRBV7-9 and TRBJ2-2 for the parts outside the CDR3, the full variable domain is DTGVSQNPRHKITKRGQNVTFRCDPISEHNRLYWYRQTLGQGPEFLTYFQNEAQLEKSRLLSDRFSAERPKGSFSTLEIQRTEQGDSAMYLCASSLGSEAGELFFGEGSRLTVL.